The TCR beta chain described here comes from a study of blood T cell repertoires in COVID-19 (dated by TCRdb to 2018 to 2020). Regarding the study in general: Collaborator samples came from the United States, Italy and Spain and covered acute and convalescent phases of COVID-19. Samples came from the ongoing ImmuneRACE study (first 160 participants) plus 1,254 subjects from 6 global collaborators. The repertoires were released in a freely available public database intended as a resource for research on the immune response to SARS-CoV-2. Sample metadata almost always included a de-identified subject ID, COVID-19 status, age in years and sex. The prospective study material was composed of cDNA or gDNA derived from T cells, B-cell-depleted T cells, or PBMCs. Where available, HLA class I and class II types were obtained from metadata supplied by the sample provider rather than from assay-based typing. Deeply sampled blood TCRbeta repertoires from subjects exposed to, actively infected with, or recovered from COVID-19 were included in the dataset. What the work shows at the level of the full study, not this receptor alone: How much clinical and demographic metadata was included differed by source and by participant, and the metadata was provided uncurated.

From its cysteine to its phenylalanine, the CDR3 spans 15 amino acids. The DNA shown is the 45-base CDR3, in frame from base 1. Looking up the germline V gene (reference sequence) yields CDR1 SGHKS and CDR2 YYEKEE. V sheds 3 bases and J sheds 1 base, leaving 13 bases between their ends. In the prospective study, participants were about 18 to 95 years old, resided in fewer than 25 geographic areas of the United States, and were enrolled through a virtual design. In the prospective study, cohorts were assigned on the basis of participant-reported clinical history obtained from a screening survey and a study questionnaire. A participant counted as exposed if, within 2 weeks of entering the study, that participant had been in contact with someone who had a PCR-confirmed or clinician-diagnosed COVID-19 case. Mobile phlebotomists in the prospective study collected whole blood, serum and a nasopharyngeal or oropharyngeal swab from every participant. Additional blood draws and questionnaires over a roughly two-month period could optionally be provided by prospective study participants. Before DNA extraction, prospective study blood samples were shipped either frozen or at room temperature.

Turning to this clone: Its binding antigen is unknown. Per-nucleotide qualities are absent, and no much larger clonotype sits a single base away.

TCRbeta CDR3 regions were amplified from genomic DNA using the immunoSEQ Assay, a bias-controlled multiplex PCR. For the original study's pipeline: The number of nucleated cells in each sample was estimated by amplification of reference gene primers within the assay. To quantify the absolute abundance of each unique TCRbeta CDR3 rearrangement, sequence reads were collapsed and filtered. Productive Simpson clonality was computed per sample as the square root of Simpson's diversity index over productive rearrangements. Imported from immuneACCESS, the table was reduced by TCRdb to in-frame sequences with V and J called. These copies leave out some clones; in studies compared against another copy, an unresolved V gene accounts for under half, and the cause of the remainder is not known. That table gives V, J and clone size, and the DNA gave D and trimming. This sample gives approximately 400,000 clones in total; approximately 89% of them show up just once. 0.8% to 0.9% of the sample is held by the ten biggest clonotypes.

The chain is encoded by TRBV5-5 joined to TRBJ2-5; TRBD1 could be the D gene, as 5 bases match. The sequence derives from a woman aged 40 to 50 who had been exposed to COVID-19. The sample was PBMCs or T cells enriched from blood (not recorded which). DNA sequence: TGTGCCAGCAGCTCCCCCAGGGCTTCCCAAGAGACCCAGTACTTC. Its amino acids are CASSSPRASQETQYF.